These 12 T cell receptor beta chains were all obtained from the same sample, sequenced in a study of shared clonotypes between healthy human individuals. Some clones are missing from TCRdb's copy, which holds only in-frame ones; the method was immunoSEQ multiplex PCR. The sample carries 1.5 million to 2.5 million clones, about 95% recorded once. Naive CD8 cells lacked CD45RO, underwent positive selection for CCR7 and left out terminally differentiated effector memory CD45RA+ cells. The sequenced sample was naive CD8+ T cells sorted from blood. The receptor set was obtained from a man aged 18 to 35 in good health.

This clone was seen only once. The chain links TRBV11-3 to TRBJ2-2; D remains unclear. The length of the CDR3 is 11 residues. The V gene's germline CDR1 is SGHNT and CDR2 YENEEA. Between the trimmed V and J ends, which lost 2 bases and 8 bases, there was a span of 3 bases. CDR3 sequence reads: CASSLYGELFF. The CDR3 DNA reads as TGTGCCAGCAGCTTATATGGGGAGCTGTTTTTT.

In regard to this clone: Distinct nucleotide sequences in the sample also encode this CDR3. The rearrangement uses TRBV19 and TRBJ2-7; D ambiguous. Trimming removed 0 bases from V and 0 bases from J, with 12 bases in between. CDR1 LNHDA and CDR2 SQIVND come from the germline V gene (reference sequence). The CDR3 extends over 16 amino acids. The CDR3 sequence: CASSIDLEQSSYEQYF. As DNA, the CDR3 is TGTGCCAGTAGTATAGATCTAGAACAGAGCTCCTACGAGCAGTACTTC.

The chain employs TRBV4-1 and TRBJ1-2; D remains ambiguous. The V gene lost 4 bases and the J gene lost 0 bases, with 18 bases spanning the gap. The CDR3 consists of 17 residues. Germline values: CDR1 MGHRA, CDR2 YSYEKL. The CDR3 reads CASSLISLADPNYGYTF. In DNA form, the CDR3 reads TGCGCCAGCAGCCTGATCTCCTTGGCAGACCCTAACTATGGCTACACCTTC.

This clone was counted once. The chain is built from TRBV16 and TRBJ2-2; no clear D gene. Germline V gene lookup returns CDR1 KGHSY and CDR2 FQNENV. CDR3 length: 13 residues. V lost 1 base, J lost 3 bases, and 3 bases lay in between. CDR3 in DNA: TGTGCCAGCAGCCAATGGGACACCGGGGAGCTGTTTTTT. Its translation is CASSQWDTGELFF.

The genes are TRBV5-1 and TRBJ2-5; 9 bases match TRBD2. The CDR3 length is 15 residues. J gave up 5 bases and V 5 bases, and 10 bases lay outside the gene matches. CDR1 is SGHRS, CDR2 YFSETQ, per germline. This CDR3 reads CASSSGLAAGETQYF. The CDR3 region has the DNA TGCGCCAGCAGTTCGGGACTAGCCGCGGGCGAGACCCAGTACTTC.

The chain links TRBV27 to TRBJ2-1; unclear D gene. The CDR3 runs to 15 residues. V was clipped by 3 bases and J by 4 bases, with 13 bases between them. From germline, CDR1 is MNHEY and CDR2 SMNVEV (reference sequence). As DNA, the CDR3 is TGTGCCAGCAGTTTCTGGGCGGACGTGTACAATGAGCAGTTCTTC. Encoded protein: CASSFWADVYNEQFF.

The CDR3 here is CASSGRGWDRYSPLHF. DNA of the CDR3: TGTGCCAGCAGCGGAAGAGGATGGGACAGATATTCACCCCTCCACTTT. This chain links TRBV5-6 with TRBJ1-6; 7 bases match TRBD1. The CDR3 sequence is 16 residues long. Germline lookup yields CDR1 SGHDT and CDR2 YYEEEE. V lost 4 bases and J lost 8; bases outside the gene matches: 12. Drawing the rest from reference TRBV5-6 and TRBJ1-6, the complete variable domain is DAGVTQSPTHLIKTRGQQVTLRCSPKSGHDTVSWYQQALGQGPQFIFQYYEEEERQRGNFPDRFSGHQFPNYSSELNVNALLLGDSALYLCASSGRGWDRYSPLHFGNGTRLTVT.

This chain connects TRBV27 to TRBJ2-6; D gene unclear. This CDR3 is built from 15 residues. V was trimmed by 5 bases and J by 0 bases, leaving 8 bases between them. Germline V gives CDR1 MNHEY, CDR2 SMNVEV (reference sequence). The CDR3: CASSPDVSGANVLTF. DNA of the CDR3: TGTGCCAGCAGTCCGGACGTCTCTGGGGCCAACGTCCTGACTTTC. The full variable domain, with the rest looked up from reference TRBV27 and TRBJ2-6, is EAQVTQNPRYLITVTGKKLTVTCSQNMNHEYMSWYRQDPGLGLRQIYYSMNVEVTDKGDVPEGYKVSRKEKRNFPLILESPSPNQTSLYFCASSPDVSGANVLTFGAGSRLTVL.

The chain carries TRBV28 and TRBJ1-5; D gene unclear. The germline V gene encodes CDR1 MDHEN and CDR2 SYDVKM. The CDR3 totals 14 residues. V lost 10 bases and J 7 bases, leaving 20 bases between the germline ends. The DNA of the CDR3 is TGTGCCACCCGCCTCCCCCTCGCATGGCAGCCCCAGCATTTT. Encoded protein: CATRLPLAWQPQHF.

V and J are TRBV7-9 and TRBJ2-7; tentatively, D is TRBD2 (5 bases). CDR3 length: 17 amino acids. The germline gives CDR1 SEHNR, CDR2 FQNEAQ (reference sequence). V lost 1 base to trimming and J lost 0 bases, with 16 bases between them. CDR3 sequence: CASSLVGVRGSSYEQYF. The CDR3 nucleotides are TGTGCCAGCAGCTTAGTAGGCGTTAGAGGGAGCTCCTACGAGCAGTACTTC.

This rearrangement joins TRBV10-3 to TRBJ2-5; D possibly corresponds to TRBD2 (5 bases). Germline values: CDR1 ENHRY, CDR2 SYGVKD. CDR3 length equals 14 residues. V shed 2 bases and J shed 3 bases, with 10 bases lying between them. DNA for the CDR3: TGTGCCATCAGTGAGCCGGGATCCAAAGAGACCCAGTACTTC. Its translation is CAISEPGSKETQYF.

The chain couples TRBV28 to TRBJ2-7, with 8 bases identical to TRBD1. V lost 6 bases to trimming and J lost 2 bases; unmatched junction nucleotides: 9. In germline, CDR1 is MDHEN, CDR2 SYDVKM. CDR3 length: 15 residues. CDR3 sequence reads: CASSPGGLGAYEQYF. The CDR3 bases are TGTGCCAGCAGCCCAGGGGGCTTAGGGGCCTACGAGCAGTACTTC.